Following are 5 T cell receptor beta chains from one sample sequenced in a study of OX40 agonist ivuxolimab in advanced cancers. Clones were sequenced by immunoSEQ multiplex PCR, and TCRdb holds only the in-frame ones, with some missing. The repertoire consists of 43,000 or so clones, with about 90% occurring once and the leading ten covering roughly 0.98%. Source: CD4+ or CD8+ T cells sorted from blood, taken in a trial of the OX40 agonist ivuxolimab. These receptors originate from an adult with an advanced solid tumor such as melanoma, head and neck, liver or kidney cancer.

The chain links TRBV9 to TRBJ2-1; D is unresolved. Per germline, CDR1 SGDLS and CDR2 YYNGEE. V was pared by 2 bases and J by 5 bases, with 11 bases between. The CDR3 runs 14 residues. In DNA form, the CDR3 reads TGTGCCAGCAGCGTCCGAGGAACCAACAATGAGCAGTTCTTC. Translation: CASSVRGTNNEQFF.

This clone was counted between two and nine times. This chain connects TRBV5-8 to TRBJ2-7; D uncertain. V was pared by 2 bases and J by 2 bases, with 11 bases between. The germline V gene encodes CDR1 SGHTS and CDR2 YDEGEE. The CDR3 contains 14 residues. In DNA, the CDR3 is TGTGCCAGCAGCTTAGACATTGGGGCCTACGAGCAGTACTTC. Translating it yields CASSLDIGAYEQYF.

V gene TRBV27 combines with J gene TRBJ2-1; tentatively, D is TRBD2 (5 bases). Trimming took 3 bases from V and 7 from J, leaving 13 bases between them. This CDR3 comprises 14 residues. Germline lookup yields CDR1 MNHEY and CDR2 SMNVEV (reference sequence). CDR3 in amino acids: CASSFWERGNEQFF. CDR3 nucleotide sequence: TGTGCCAGCAGTTTTTGGGAGCGAGGTAATGAGCAGTTCTTC.

V gene TRBV5-4 combines with J gene TRBJ2-1; no clear D gene. Deletions cut 4 bases from V and 7 bases from J, with 6 bases between. The CDR3 is made up of 11 amino acids. Looked up from germline, CDR1 is SGHNT and CDR2 is YYREEE (reference sequence). CDR3 in amino acids: CASSRDNEQFF. DNA for the CDR3: TGTGCCAGCAGCCGTGATAATGAGCAGTTCTTC.

V gene TRBV7-2 combines with J gene TRBJ2-2; D ambiguous. The V end was cut by 5 bases, the J end by 5 bases, with 15 bases between. Germline values: CDR1 SGHTA, CDR2 FQGNSA. CDR3 length: 15 amino acids. As DNA, the CDR3 is TGTGCCAGCAGCCGGGCGGTAGGAAGAACCGGGGAGCTGTTTTTT. Its protein product is CASSRAVGRTGELFF.